This T cell receptor (beta chain) was sequenced during a study of T-cell reconstitution after alpha-beta-depleted transplantation in children (dated by TCRdb to 2016 to 2017). Regarding the research as a whole: The study quantitatively tracked T-cell immune reconstitution after TCRalphabeta/CD19-depleted allogeneic hematopoietic cell transplantation in children using TCR repertoire profiling.

The treatment or condition tag for this specimen amounts to: allogeneic hematopoietic cell transplantation with graft depleted of TCRalphabeta T cells and CD19 B cells. TCRalphabeta/CD19-depleted allogeneic hematopoietic cell grafts were given to the transplant recipients, all of whom were children. General study outcomes and caveats: The frequencies of hyperexpanded clones fell over the following months, and after one year, T-cell counts and TCRbeta diversity were mostly attributed to newly produced T cells. In some patients, the high TCRbeta diversity seen at day 60 was put down to recipient T cells and intrathymic progenitors that had survived conditioning. The apparently early recovery of alphabetaT-cell counts about two months after transplant reportedly depended on only several hundred rapidly expanded clones that came from non-depleted graft cells.

This clonotype was seen many times. Its recognized antigen is unknown. Nothing much larger sits one base from this clone, and base qualities are not available. Ends trimmed: V by 3 bases, J by 7 bases; bases unmatched to a gene: 9. For CDR1 and CDR2, the germline V gene lists MGHDK and SYGVNS. The CDR3 runs 15 amino acids, cysteine and phenylalanine included. Here the CDR3 DNA is all that survives: 45 bases in frame from base 1. The method behind the library was PCR. The reads were generated on an Illumina HiSeq 2500. Molecular barcoding was employed in the preparation of TCR libraries, with unique molecular identifiers being used to normalize TCRbeta repertoire quantification. The public reads were run again by TCRdb, first through fastp at Q25 and then through MiXCR, and only productive beta chains were kept. Each entry is one CDR3 protein sequence, shown with its most common DNA and genes. This sample holds about 200,000 distinct CDR3 sequences; under 8.5% were observed only once. The leading ten clones occupy less than 7% of the sample.

The clonotype was recovered from a boy aged 2-15 years with acute lymphoblastic leukemia, due to receive a stem cell transplant. The sequences come from PBMCs, collected before TCRalphabeta/CD19-depleted stem cell transplant. The chain was built from TRBV25-1 and TRBJ2-1, with 7 bases matching TRBD1. The CDR3: CASSEHRGHLNEQFF. The DNA sequence follows: TGTGCCAGCAGTGAGCATAGGGGGCATTTGAATGAGCAGTTCTTC.